Each of the 10 T cell receptor beta chains below was sequenced from the same sample in a study of shared clonotypes between healthy human individuals. Here immunoSEQ multiplex PCR was the method, and the copy in TCRdb shows in-frame clones only, minus some. In the table there are under 1,100,000 clones, roughly 80% of which are singletons. Specimen: memory CD4+ T cells sorted from blood. The subset denotes: CD45RA-negative fraction. These receptors originate from a man aged 18 to 30 in good health.

This chain connects TRBV18 to TRBJ2-7, with TRBD1 identical over 7 bases. This CDR3 is built from 15 residues. Germline V gene data show CDR1 as KGHSH and CDR2 as LQKENI. V trimming: 2 bases; J trimming: 7 bases; junction bases outside the gene matches: 11. In nucleotides, the CDR3 is TGTGCCAGCTCACCATTGACAGGGCTAAGGCAAGAGCAGTACTTC. This gives the protein CASSPLTGLRQEQYF.

The chain has TRBV6-5 and TRBJ1-3; no clear D. The CDR3 loop spans 14 amino acids. CDR1 and CDR2 (germline): MNHEY, SVGAGI. With 6 bases removed from V and 3 bases from J, the gap between germline ends came to 12 bases. The CDR3 DNA reads as TGTGCCAGCAGCAGCCCCGGGGATGGAAACACCATATATTTT. It yields the protein CASSSPGDGNTIYF.

CDR3 nucleotide sequence: TGTGCCACCAGCAGAGATGCCGGGACAGGCTCCTACAATGAGCAGTTCTTC. Residues: CATSRDAGTGSYNEQFF. The chain carries TRBV15 and TRBJ2-1; 8 bases are a match to TRBD1. The germline CDR1 and CDR2 sequences are LNHNV and YYDKDF (reference sequence). The trim removed 0 bases at V and 0 bases at J, leaving 4 bases unmatched. The CDR3 extends over 17 amino acids.

The chain employs TRBV7-2 and TRBJ2-7, with unresolved D. This CDR3 comprises 17 residues. Germline CDR1 is SGHTA and CDR2 is FQGNSA. V was cut by 0 bases and J by 4 bases, with 19 bases left in between. Written as DNA, the CDR3 is TGTGCCAGCAGCTTAGCGCTAGGGCGTTCCAGTTGGTACGAGCAGTACTTC. Protein sequence: CASSLALGRSSWYEQYF.

This chain links TRBV6-5 with TRBJ1-4, with TRBD1 matching 8 bases. Germline CDR1 and CDR2: MNHEY and SVGAGI. This CDR3 is 14 amino acids long. The ends lost 6 bases at V and 8 bases at J; junction bases unmatched: 8. The CDR3 DNA sequence: TGTGCCAGCAGCCCAGGGGGCAGGGAGGAAAAACTGTTTTTT. It codes for CASSPGGREEKLFF.

The J gene is TRBJ2-5, the V gene TRBV7-2, with 7 bases that match TRBD2. Germline loops: CDR1 SGHTA, CDR2 FQGNSA. Losses at the gene ends were 8 bases for V and 1 base for J; bases not matched to a gene: 10. This CDR3 has 15 amino acids. The CDR3 region is CASGRGTGGQETQYF. CDR3 DNA: TGTGCCAGCGGGAGAGGAACGGGAGGCCAAGAGACCCAGTACTTC.

This clone appeared a few times. This chain joins TRBV19 and TRBJ2-2; TRBD2 matches 15 bases. Trimming cost V 5 bases and J 4 bases; bases outside gene matches: 5. The CDR3 extends over 17 amino acids. Germline CDR1 is LNHDA and CDR2 is SQIVND (reference sequence). CDR3: CASSLGLAGGFTGELFF. CDR3 nucleotide sequence: TGTGCCAGTAGTCTGGGACTAGCGGGAGGTTTCACCGGGGAGCTGTTTTTT.

This sequence joins TRBV18 and TRBJ2-5; D might be TRBD2 (6 bases). Germline V CDR1 and CDR2: KGHSH, LQKENI. This CDR3 is 14 amino acids long. The V end lost 3 bases, the J end lost 5 bases, and 13 bases lay between the germline ends. In DNA, the CDR3 is TGTGCCAGCTCACCGACGCAGGGAGGCGAGACCCAGTACTTC. It codes for CASSPTQGGETQYF.

CDR3 nucleotide sequence: TGTGCCAGCAGTGAATCCAAGGGACTACAGCAGTTCTTC. It codes for CASSESKGLQQFF. The V gene is TRBV2, the J gene TRBJ2-1; 7 bases map to TRBD2. The CDR3 runs 13 residues. V gave up 2 bases and J gave up 11 bases; unmatched junction bases: 6. The germline gives CDR1 SNHLY, CDR2 FYNNEI. Full variable domain (missing parts from reference TRBV2 and TRBJ2-1): EPEVTQTPSHQVTQMGQEVILRCVPISNHLYFYWYRQILGQKVEFLVSFYNNEISEKSEIFDDQFSVERPDGSNFTLKIRSTKLEDSAMYFCASSESKGLQQFFGPGTRLTVL.

This sequence joins TRBV15 and TRBJ2-1; 9 bases are a match to TRBD2. The CDR3 totals 17 residues. The junction had 3 bases not matched to a gene; V was cut back by 0 bases and J by 0 bases. CDR1 LNHNV and CDR2 YYDKDF come from the germline V gene (reference sequence). CDR3 in amino acids: CATSRDLAGRSYNEQFF. CDR3 nucleotides: TGTGCCACCAGCAGAGATCTAGCGGGGCGCTCCTACAATGAGCAGTTCTTC. Based on the CDR3 plus reference TRBV15 and TRBJ2-1, the full variable domain is DAMVIQNPRYQVTQFGKPVTLSCSQTLNHNVMYWYQQKSSQAPKLLFHYYDKDFNNEADTPDNFQSRRPNTSFCFLDIRSPGLGDTAMYLCATSRDLAGRSYNEQFFGPGTRLTVL.